The 25 T cell receptor beta chains below all came from one sample that was sequenced in a study of T cells in localized non-small cell lung cancer (dated by TCRdb to 2020 to 2021). Libraries were made using the immunoSEQ multiplex PCR assay. TCRdb mirrors the immuneACCESS table, restricted to in-frame sequences. Some clones are absent from its copies; in checked studies, under half trace to an unresolved V gene, and the reason for the others is unknown. This sample is represented by fewer than 75,000 clones; 84% of them were singletons. The ten top clones hold approximately 1.2% of the sample. Specimen: peripheral blood, collected before any cancer treatment. The receptors originated from a female donor older than 55 with stage I lung adenocarcinoma.

This chain uses TRBV9 with TRBJ2-6; D possibly matches TRBD1 or TRBD2 (6 bases each). CDR3 size: 17 residues. V was cut by 3 bases and J by 0 bases, with 13 bases left in between. Germline loops: CDR1 SGDLS, CDR2 YYNGEE. Here the CDR3 DNA reads TGTGCCAGCAGCGCGGGAGAGGGGGGCTCTGGGGCCAACGTCCTGACTTTC. Amino acids: CASSAGEGGSGANVLTF.

The V and J genes are TRBV6-1 and TRBJ2-2; 12 nucleotides agree with TRBD2. From germline, CDR1 is MNHNS and CDR2 SASEGT. This CDR3 contains 15 residues. V was pared by 7 bases and J by 7 bases, with 7 bases of the junction left unmatched. Here the CDR3 reads CASTGTSGYSGELFF. CDR3 nucleotides: TGTGCCAGCACTGGGACTAGCGGGTATAGCGGGGAGCTGTTTTTT.

This chain links TRBV7-3 with TRBJ2-3; tentatively, D is TRBD2 (5 bases). V was cut by 3 bases and J by 3 bases, with 10 bases left in between. This CDR3 region has 14 residues. The germline CDR1 and CDR2 sequences are SGHTA and FQGTGA. The CDR3 nucleotides are TGTGCCAGCAGCTTGTCCCTAGCAACAGATACGCAGTATTTT. Its protein is CASSLSLATDTQYF.

The V gene is TRBV7-8, the J gene TRBJ2-7, with TRBD2 as a possible D gene (7 bases). The CDR3 has 16 residues. The ends were cut back, 5 bases at V and 2 bases at J, with 19 bases in the middle. The V gene's germline CDR1 is SGHVS and CDR2 FQNEAQ. The CDR3 spells CASSQGSSGPTYEQYF. In DNA form, the CDR3 reads TGTGCCAGCAGCCAGGGGAGTAGCGGGCCTACCTACGAGCAGTACTTC.

The rearrangement uses TRBV5-1 and TRBJ2-1; D gene unclear. V was clipped by 1 base and J by 4 bases, with 6 bases between them. There are 13 residues in the CDR3. Germline-derived CDR1 and CDR2 are SGHRS and YFSETQ. In nucleotides, the CDR3 is TGCGCCAGCAGCTTGAGGAGATACAATGAGCAGTTCTTC. Translating it yields CASSLRRYNEQFF.

V usage is TRBV7-3 and J usage is TRBJ1-2; D not resolved. Germline values: CDR1 SGHTA, CDR2 FQGTGA. Trimming left V 0 bases short and J 7 bases short, with 12 bases between. The CDR3 runs 14 residues. CDR3 nucleotides: TGTGCCAGCAGCTTAACAGGTGGGCCAGCTGGCTACACCTTC. Translating gives CASSLTGGPAGYTF.

J is TRBJ2-1 and V is TRBV4-3, with D hard to call. The CDR3 extends over 15 amino acids. Trimming stripped 0 bases from V and 8 bases from J, with 14 bases between. In germline, CDR1 is LGHNA, CDR2 YSLEER. CDR3 in amino acids: CASSQDGYAQDEQFF. CDR3 coding DNA: TGCGCCAGCAGCCAAGACGGCTACGCTCAGGATGAGCAGTTCTTC.

The chain joins TRBV27 to TRBJ2-4; a possible D gene is TRBD1 (5 bases). Trimming left V 6 bases short and J 1 base short, with 10 bases between. Germline values: CDR1 MNHEY, CDR2 SMNVEV (reference sequence). The CDR3 covers 14 residues. CDR3 protein: CASRQGSAKNIQYF. CDR3 coding DNA: TGTGCCAGCAGGCAGGGCAGCGCCAAAAACATTCAGTACTTC.

The rearrangement links TRBV6-5 to TRBJ2-7; tentative D call: TRBD1 (6 bases). There are 15 residues in the CDR3. Germline V gives CDR1 MNHEY, CDR2 SVGAGI. With 6 bases removed from V and 3 bases from J, the gap between germline ends came to 18 bases. The CDR3 DNA follows: TGTGCCAGCAGCCGACGGGACACCACAAACTACGAGCAGTACTTC. It is translated as CASSRRDTTNYEQYF.

The V gene is TRBV5-1, the J gene TRBJ1-2; 8 nucleotides match TRBD1. CDR3 length: 13 residues. Germline loops: CDR1 SGHRS, CDR2 YFSETQ. V was pared by 2 bases and J by 7 bases, with 4 bases of the junction left unmatched. CDR3 loop: CASSFGQGGGYTF. CDR3 nucleotides: TGCGCCAGCAGCTTCGGACAGGGTGGTGGCTACACCTTC.

V usage is TRBV4-1 and J usage is TRBJ2-4; maybe TRBD2 (6 bases). Trimming took off 2 bases at V and 7 bases at J, with 15 bases between the two ends. Germline assignment: CDR1 MGHRA and CDR2 YSYEKL. The CDR3 length is 15 residues. In DNA, the CDR3 is TGCGCCAGCAGCCAAAGGAGGGGAAGTAGCAACATTCAGTACTTC. Its protein is CASSQRRGSSNIQYF.

This clone was seen a handful of times. This chain links TRBV7-9 with TRBJ1-1, with D unclear. The V end lost 6 bases, the J end lost 0 bases, and 8 bases lay between the germline ends. The CDR3 is 13 amino acids. Per germline, CDR1 SEHNR and CDR2 FQNEAQ (reference sequence). The CDR3 bases are TGTGCCAGCAGAGTGGAGTTGAACACTGAAGCTTTCTTT. Translating it yields CASRVELNTEAFF.

The gene calls are TRBV18 and TRBJ2-3, with 10 nucleotides matching TRBD1. V dropped 8 bases and J dropped 0; count of bases not matched to a gene: 14. CDR1 and CDR2 (germline): KGHSH, LQKENI. The CDR3 extends over 18 amino acids. In DNA, the CDR3 is TGTGCCAGCACCGCAGAGGACAGGGGGAGAGGGAGCACAGATACGCAGTATTTT. Its translation: CASTAEDRGRGSTDTQYF.

The CDR3, as DNA: TGCGCCAGCAGCTTGTCGGGGACAGGGGAGTGGAGGTACACTGAAGCTTTCTTT. This translates into CASSLSGTGEWRYTEAFF. The V gene is TRBV5-1, the J gene TRBJ1-1; TRBD1 matches 10 bases. The germline V gene has CDR1 SGHRS and CDR2 YFSETQ. CDR3 length equals 18 residues. Trimming at V came to 1 base and at J to 3 bases, leaving 12 bases not matched to a gene. The variable domain in full, completed from reference TRBV5-1 and TRBJ1-1, reads KAGVTQTPRYLIKTRGQQVTLSCSPISGHRSVSWYQQTPGQGLQFLFEYFSETQRNKGNFPGRFSGRQFSNSRSEMNVSTLELGDSALYLCASSLSGTGEWRYTEAFFGQGTRLTVV.

The gene calls are TRBV19 and TRBJ1-2; TRBD1 might be the D (5 bases). The CDR3 loop spans 15 amino acids. Germline CDR1 and CDR2: LNHDA and SQIVND (reference sequence). V lost 5 bases and J lost 5, with 18 bases in between. CDR3 in amino acids: CASSLGPPRGYGYTF. The CDR3 DNA is TGTGCCAGTAGTTTGGGACCCCCGAGAGGGTATGGCTACACCTTC. Drawing the rest from reference TRBV19 and TRBJ1-2, the complete variable domain is DGGITQSPKYLFRKEGQNVTLSCEQNLNHDAMYWYRQDPGQGLRLIYYSQIVNDFQKGDIAEGYSVSREKKESFPLTVTSAQKNPTAFYLCASSLGPPRGYGYTFGSGTRLTVV.

The rearrangement links TRBV19 to TRBJ2-7; TRBD2 matches 12 bases. The CDR3 is 14 residues long. Germline V CDR1 and CDR2: LNHDA, SQIVND (reference sequence). V lost 6 bases and J lost 3; bases outside the gene matches: 3. The CDR3 region is CASSRLAGDYEQYF. The CDR3 nucleotides read TGTGCCAGTAGCCGACTAGCGGGAGACTACGAGCAGTACTTC. Drawing the rest from reference TRBV19 and TRBJ2-7, the complete variable domain is DGGITQSPKYLFRKEGQNVTLSCEQNLNHDAMYWYRQDPGQGLRLIYYSQIVNDFQKGDIAEGYSVSREKKESFPLTVTSAQKNPTAFYLCASSRLAGDYEQYFGPGTRLTVT.

There are a few counts of this clone. V usage is TRBV5-3 and J usage is TRBJ1-3; D gene ambiguous. TRBV5-3 is labeled an ORF, and its function is uncertain. This CDR3 is 17 amino acids long. V lost 4 bases, J lost 0 bases, and 17 bases lay in between. This CDR3 is CARSPVSGPSSGNTIYF. CDR3 nucleotide sequence: TGTGCCAGAAGCCCGGTCTCGGGCCCCAGCTCTGGAAACACCATATATTTT.

This chain uses TRBV19 with TRBJ2-7; no reliable D call. CDR1 and CDR2 from the germline V gene are LNHDA and SQIVND (reference sequence). V lost 3 bases, J lost 3 bases, and 9 bases lay in between. The CDR3 consists of 13 residues. This chain's CDR3 is CASSIRSNYEQYF. The CDR3 DNA reads TGTGCCAGTAGTATCCGGTCGAACTACGAGCAGTACTTC.

V and J are TRBV9 and TRBJ2-7; perhaps D is TRBD1 or TRBD2 (5 bases each). With 2 bases removed from V and 1 base from J, the gap between germline ends came to 10 bases. The germline gives CDR1 SGDLS, CDR2 YYNGEE. This CDR3 comprises 14 residues. CDR3 sequence (DNA): TGTGCCAGCAGCGTCCGGGACCCATCCTACGAGCAGTACTTC. It is translated as CASSVRDPSYEQYF.

The rearrangement joins TRBV9 to TRBJ2-5; the D is unclear. Germline V gene lookup returns CDR1 SGDLS and CDR2 YYNGEE. Trimming cost V 3 bases and J 1 base, with 7 bases left between them. This CDR3 spans 13 amino acids. The CDR3 reads CASSGLIQETQYF. CDR3 coding DNA: TGTGCCAGCAGCGGATTAATCCAAGAGACCCAGTACTTC.

J is TRBJ2-7 and V is TRBV19; 7 bases fit TRBD1. Germline V gene data show CDR1 as LNHDA and CDR2 as SQIVND (reference sequence). There are 15 residues in the CDR3. J was trimmed by 0 bases and V by 4 bases; bases with no gene match: 6. The CDR3 DNA is TGTGCCAGTAGTACGGACAGGTCGAGCTCCTACGAGCAGTACTTC. It specifies CASSTDRSSSYEQYF. The variable domain in full, completed from reference TRBV19 and TRBJ2-7, reads DGGITQSPKYLFRKEGQNVTLSCEQNLNHDAMYWYRQDPGQGLRLIYYSQIVNDFQKGDIAEGYSVSREKKESFPLTVTSAQKNPTAFYLCASSTDRSSSYEQYFGPGTRLTVT.

The chain links TRBV6-5 to TRBJ2-3; maybe TRBD1 (6 bases). With 1 base removed from V and 2 bases from J, the gap between germline ends came to 10 bases. In germline, CDR1 is MNHEY, CDR2 SVGAGI. This CDR3 spans 15 amino acids. CDR3 loop: CASSYWGRPTDTQYF. CDR3 nucleotides: TGTGCCAGCAGTTACTGGGGGCGACCCACAGATACGCAGTATTTT.

This chain links TRBV11-2 with TRBJ1-1, with D uncertain. The V end lost 5 bases, the J end lost 1 base, and 8 bases lay between the germline ends. Germline CDR1 and CDR2: SGHAT and FQNNGV. This CDR3 comprises 13 residues. CDR3 nucleotides: TGTGCCAGCAGCCCCCCTGGGAACACTGAAGCTTTCTTT. Amino acid sequence: CASSPPGNTEAFF.

V usage is TRBV19 and J usage is TRBJ2-3; maybe TRBD2 (5 bases). The CDR3 has 14 residues. The V end was cut by 5 bases, the J end by 1 base, with 10 bases between. Germline CDR1 and CDR2: LNHDA and SQIVND (reference sequence). The chain's CDR3 is CASSWTEGTDTQYF. The CDR3 DNA follows: TGTGCCAGTAGTTGGACGGAGGGCACAGATACGCAGTATTTT.

The genes are TRBV11-2 and TRBJ2-1, with D perhaps matching TRBD1 or TRBD2 (6 bases each). CDR3 length equals 16 residues. Trimming took 2 bases from V and 2 from J, leaving 13 bases between them. From germline, CDR1 is SGHAT and CDR2 FQNNGV. The DNA of the CDR3 is TGTGCCAGCAGCTTATCTATGGGGGGCGCCTACAATGAGCAGTTCTTC. Translation: CASSLSMGGAYNEQFF.